The 27 T cell receptor gamma chains given below trace back to one sample, sequenced in a study of gamma delta lymphoproliferative disorders and STAT genes. TCRdb redid the clone calls on the multiplex PCR reads with CATT. The sample includes about 2,200 gamma-chain clones, 10% of them seen just once. PBMCs from patients and controls supplied the genomic DNA for sequencing. Sequencing was performed on blood. The source of these receptors is a human donor with gamma-delta T-cell large granular lymphocyte leukemia.

This clone appeared a few times. The gene calls are TRGV4 and TRGJP1. The J gene, absent from TCRdb, was called here by matching the DNA to germline. The V gene end was trimmed by 5 bases and the J gene end by 0 bases; junction bases not matched to a gene: 6. The CDR3 covers 15 residues. The germline gives CDR1 EGSTGY, CDR2 YDSYTSSV. The CDR3 is CATWVPDTTGWFKIF. CDR3 bases: TGTGCCACCTGGGTTCCAGATACCACTGGTTGGTTCAAGATATTT.

Note on this clone: The junction does not match germline at one end; this may be a read error. The gene calls are TRGV4 and TRGJ1 or TRGJ2. In the absence of a J gene in TCRdb, the DNA was matched to germline to assign it here. The CDR3 length is 9 residues. Germline CDR1 is EGSTGY and CDR2 is YDSYTSSV. CDR3 in DNA: TGCGCCCTTTATTATAAGAAACTCTTT. Translated, it gives CALYYKKLF.

This clone turned up a few times. The rearrangement joins TRGV10 to TRGJP1. TCRdb leaves out the J gene; it was filled in here by matching the DNA to germline. TRGV10 is recorded as an ORF, its role being uncertain. The CDR3 is 13 residues long. Trimming took 8 bases from V and 3 from J; bases not matched to a gene: 4. The CDR3 coding sequence is TGTGCTGCGTGGGGCCCCACTGGTTGGTTCAAGATATTT. This encodes CAAWGPTGWFKIF.

V is TRGV8 and J is TRGJ1 or TRGJ2. TCRdb carries no J gene annotation; the J gene was assigned here by matching the DNA with germline. Germline V lookup: CDR1 VENAVY, CDR2 YDSYNSRV. Trimming cost V 4 bases and J 6 bases; bases outside gene matches: 3. The CDR3 contains 11 residues. Written as DNA, the CDR3 is TGTGCCACCTGGGAGGGTTATAAGAAACTCTTT. It yields the protein CATWEGYKKLF.

This clone came up a few times. Other DNA sequences from this sample encode an identical CDR3 as well. The V and J genes are TRGV4 and TRGJ1 or TRGJ2. TCRdb carries no J gene annotation; the J gene was assigned here by matching the DNA with germline. Germline assignment: CDR1 EGSTGY and CDR2 YDSYTSSV. This CDR3 is built from 11 residues. V lost 1 base to trimming and J lost 6 bases; unmatched junction nucleotides: 0. The chain's CDR3 is CATWDGYKKLF. In DNA, the CDR3 is TGTGCCACCTGGGATGGTTATAAGAAACTCTTT.

This clone was observed a few times. The chain joins TRGV5 to TRGJ1 or TRGJ2. TCRdb carries no J gene annotation; the J gene was assigned here by matching the DNA with germline. Per the germline V gene, CDR1 is VINAFY and CDR2 is YDVSNSKD. Trimming removed 1 base from V and 9 bases from J; junction bases left unmatched: 3. The CDR3 runs 11 residues. The CDR3 DNA sequence: TGTGCCACCTGGGACAGAGGTAAGAAACTCTTT. It specifies CATWDRGKKLF.

The rearrangement joins TRGV3 to TRGJ1 or TRGJ2. The J gene was not available in TCRdb and was assigned here by matching the DNA to germline segments. CDR3 length equals 9 residues. The junction had 1 base not matched to a gene; V was cut back by 3 bases and J by 11 bases. Germline values: CDR1 VTNTFY, CDR2 YDVSTARD (reference sequence). CDR3 in DNA: TGTGCCACCTGGGACGAGAAACTCTTT. Protein: CATWDEKLF.

Judged by abundance, this clone is medium-sized. The chain recombines TRGV4 with TRGJP2. TCRdb is silent on the J gene; assignment here came from matching the DNA to germline. The germline V gene has CDR1 EGSTGY and CDR2 YDSYTSSV. This CDR3 is 14 amino acids long. The V and J ends lost 5 bases and 3 bases, in that order; junction bases with no gene match: 6. The CDR3 loop is CATWACRSDWIKTF. The CDR3 DNA reads TGTGCCACCTGGGCCTGTCGTAGTGATTGGATCAAGACGTTT.

This clone is judged medium-sized. The rearrangement joins TRGV2 to TRGJP1. In the absence of a J gene in TCRdb, the DNA was matched to germline to assign it here. This CDR3 is 17 amino acids long. V shed 1 base, J shed 0 bases, and the junction held 8 bases outside the gene matches. The germline V gene encodes CDR1 EGSNGY and CDR2 YDSYNSKV. Here the CDR3 reads CATWDGTDYTTGWFKIF. CDR3 nucleotide sequence: TGTGCCACCTGGGACGGTACCGATTATACCACTGGTTGGTTCAAGATATTT.

J is TRGJ1 or TRGJ2 and V is TRGV3. The J gene was missing in TCRdb and was found by matching the end of the DNA to germline. The CDR3 loop spans 12 amino acids. V dropped 6 bases and J dropped 4; count of bases not matched to a gene: 6. CDR1 and CDR2 from the germline V gene are VTNTFY and YDVSTARD (reference sequence). The DNA of the CDR3 is TGTGCCACCTGGTGGGGGTATTATAAGAAACTCTTT. This translates into CATWWGYYKKLF.

V gene TRGV5 was called; the J gene was not. Germline-derived CDR1 and CDR2 are VINAFY and YDVSNSKD. The CDR3 runs 11 residues. CDR3 amino acids: CATWDRPFELF. CDR3 nucleotide sequence: TGTGCCACCTGGGACCGACCCTTCGAACTCTTT.

This chain joins TRGV8 and TRGJ1 or TRGJ2. As TCRdb names no J gene, one was assigned here on the basis of a DNA match to germline. V shed 6 bases, J shed 3 bases, and the junction held 17 bases outside the gene matches. Germline CDR1 VENAVY, CDR2 YDSYNSRV. CDR3 size: 16 residues. The CDR3 DNA is TGTGCCACCTGGAAAGAAAGCCACTCCCTTTATTATAAGAAACTCTTT. This translates into CATWKESHSLYYKKLF.

This clone came up a few times. The chain is built from TRGV3 and TRGJ1 or TRGJ2. In the absence of a J gene in TCRdb, the DNA was matched to germline to assign it here. Germline trimming cut 6 bases from V and 7 bases from J; bases unmatched to any gene: 15. This CDR3 has 14 residues. The germline V gene has CDR1 VTNTFY and CDR2 YDVSTARD (reference sequence). The CDR3 DNA sequence: TGTGCCACCTGGACTTTGCCCCGGGGGTATAAGAAACTCTTT. Its protein product is CATWTLPRGYKKLF.

This sequence joins TRGV8 and TRGJ1 or TRGJ2. The J gene is not listed in TCRdb, so it was assigned here from a DNA match to germline. V trimming: 3 bases; J trimming: 5 bases; junction bases outside the gene matches: 4. The CDR3 length is 12 residues. CDR1 VENAVY and CDR2 YDSYNSRV come from the germline V gene. CDR3 in amino acids: CATWDGHYKKLF. The CDR3 nucleotides are TGTGCCACCTGGGATGGTCATTATAAGAAACTCTTT.

This clone was detected a few times. The rearrangement uses TRGV3 and TRGJ1 or TRGJ2. TCRdb supplies no J gene; here it was assigned by aligning the nucleotide sequence to germline. Germline lookup yields CDR1 VTNTFY and CDR2 YDVSTARD (reference sequence). V dropped 9 bases and J dropped 12; count of bases not matched to a gene: 11. The length of the CDR3 is 10 residues. DNA of the CDR3: TGTGCCACCCGGGTTAGGAGGAAACTCTTT. Translated: CATRVRRKLF.

Worth noting for this clone: It is unclear where the CDR3 begins or ends on the DNA, so no DNA is shown, and the CDR3 is as TCRdb lists it. There is no J gene call, but TRGV11 is given as the V gene. TRGV11 is filed as an ORF, its function uncertain. The CDR3 sequence runs 19 residues, both termini included. This CDR3 reads CTTVPAGLGTMTPYYKKLF.

By share, this clone ranks as medium-sized (0.01 to 0.1%). The junction departs from the called germline gene at one end, perhaps through a read error. The genes are TRGV2 and TRGJP1. TCRdb does not report a J gene; here it was assigned by matching the DNA to germline references. The CDR3 is 9 residues long. CDR1 and CDR2 from the germline V gene are EGSNGY and YDSYNSKV. The CDR3 reads CTTGWFKIF. CDR3 bases: TGTACCACTGGTTGGTTCAAGATATTT.

About this clone itself: It is unclear where the CDR3 begins or ends on the DNA, so no DNA is shown, and the CDR3 is as TCRdb lists it. The V segment is TRGV11, and no J call was made. TRGV11 is annotated as an ORF whose role is uncertain. The CDR3 length equals 18 residues, ends included. The CDR3 spells CTTVPAGLTRRKWYKKLF.

The V call is TRGV3, the J call TRGJ1 or TRGJ2. TCRdb records no J gene; here it was assigned by comparing the DNA to germline. CDR1 is VTNTFY and CDR2 is YDVSTARD in the germline V gene (reference sequence). This CDR3 is built from 11 residues. V shed 0 bases and J 8 bases; nucleotides not matched to a gene: 1. The CDR3 sequence is CATWDRDKKLF. The CDR3 DNA follows: TGTGCCACCTGGGACAGGGATAAGAAACTCTTT.

The V call is TRGV4, the J call TRGJ1 or TRGJ2. No J gene was available from TCRdb, and it was assigned here by a germline match of the DNA. The CDR3 has 16 amino acids. J lost 3 bases, V lost 2 bases, and 13 bases had no gene match. Germline assignment: CDR1 EGSTGY and CDR2 YDSYTSSV. The CDR3 DNA reads as TGTGCCACCTGGGATGAGCGATGTGTGGGTTATTATAAGAAACTCTTT. Translating it yields CATWDERCVGYYKKLF.

Only a few counts were recorded for this clone. A far larger clone is only one base removed, so a read error is likely. Other DNA sequences from this sample encode an identical CDR3 as well. CDR3 nucleotides: TGTGCCACCTGGGATGGATATTATTATAAGAAACTCTTT. Amino acids: CATWDGYYYKKLF. J is TRGJ1 or TRGJ2 and V is TRGV4. The J gene is not listed in TCRdb, so it was assigned here from a DNA match to germline. The CDR3 sequence is 13 residues long. The J segment lost 2 bases and the V segment lost 1 base, leaving 2 bases of the junction unmatched. The germline CDR1 and CDR2 sequences are EGSTGY and YDSYTSSV.

The chain links TRGV8 to TRGJP1. TCRdb is silent on the J gene; assignment here came from matching the DNA to germline. The CDR3 has 18 residues. The germline V gene has CDR1 VENAVY and CDR2 YDSYNSRV. V lost 3 bases, J lost 2 bases, and 15 bases stayed unmatched. This CDR3 reads CATWDCQKRGTTGWFKIF. The CDR3 DNA reads as TGTGCCACCTGGGATTGCCAAAAGAGGGGCACCACTGGTTGGTTCAAGATATTT.

There are a few counts of this clone. J is TRGJ1 or TRGJ2 and V is TRGV9. Since TCRdb gives no J gene, matching the DNA to germline was used here to assign it. This CDR3 has 10 amino acids. Trimming took 9 bases from V and 8 from J; bases not matched to a gene: 7. Germline loops: CDR1 GITISATS, CDR2 ISYDGTV (reference sequence). DNA of the CDR3: TGTGCCTTGCCCAATAATAAGAAACTCTTT. It translates to CALPNNKKLF.

Relative to its sample, this clone is medium-sized. This chain links TRGV8 with TRGJP2. TCRdb lists no J gene, so it was determined here by aligning the DNA to germline. This CDR3 is 16 amino acids long. Looked up from germline, CDR1 is VENAVY and CDR2 is YDSYNSRV. V lost 2 bases and J lost 1; bases outside the gene matches: 7. The CDR3 here is CATWDNCLSSDWIKTF. As DNA, the CDR3 is TGTGCCACCTGGGATAACTGCCTTAGTAGTGATTGGATCAAGACGTTT.

This chain connects TRGV10 to TRGJ1 or TRGJ2. TCRdb records no J gene; here it was assigned by comparing the DNA to germline. TRGV10 is an ORF, and what it does is uncertain. The V gene end was trimmed by 8 bases and the J gene end by 8 bases; junction bases not matched to a gene: 10. The CDR3 loop spans 12 amino acids. The CDR3: CAAWEGSHKKLF. The CDR3 DNA sequence: TGTGCTGCGTGGGAAGGGTCCCATAAGAAACTCTTT.

This clone turned up a few times. The chain recombines TRGV2 with TRGJ1 or TRGJ2. The J gene is absent in TCRdb and was assigned here via DNA matching to germline. This CDR3 contains 14 residues. V lost 1 base and J lost 7; bases outside the gene matches: 10. The germline CDR1 and CDR2 sequences are EGSNGY and YDSYNSKV. This CDR3 is CATWDGPTWYKKLF. CDR3 bases: TGTGCCACCTGGGACGGCCCTACGTGGTATAAGAAACTCTTT.

The V gene is listed as TRGV10; no J gene was called. TRGV10 is known as an ORF, though its function is uncertain. The CDR3 runs to 9 residues. The chain's CDR3 is CAAWDYLLF. CDR3 sequence (DNA): TGTGCTGCGTGGGATTATCTACTCTTT.